The clone carrying this T cell receptor beta chain occurred a few times. Its antigen is unidentified. Trimming left V 0 bases short and J 0 bases short, with 5 bases between. CDR3 length: 14 residues. Germline V lookup: CDR1 SGHRS, CDR2 YFSETQ. The sample originates from a study of T cell responses to AZD1222 COVID-19 vaccine. The study, taken as a whole, reports: Variant regions that are unmutated are reportedly the target of nearly half of spike-specific TCRs. Compared with day 0, the breadth and depth of the Spike-specific TCR repertoire rose significantly after two doses of AZD1222. Only a handful of AZD1222 recipients tested seropositive at baseline. White British people made up most donors, females outnumbered males, and clonal diversity was possibly underestimated.

Assay used: immunoSEQ multiplex PCR; TCRdb lists only in-frame clones, some missing. Among approximately 180,000 clones listed, approximately 86% were seen once. The TCR comes from an adult in good health. This chain connects TRBV5-1 to TRBJ2-3; no firm D call. Sequenced here: peripheral blood, sampled on day 0 of AZD1222 vaccination. CDR3 in amino acids: CASSLGASTDTQYF. CDR3 DNA sequence: TGCGCCAGCAGCTTGGGGGCTAGCACAGATACGCAGTATTTT.